This T cell receptor beta chain was profiled in a study of blood T cells in healthy people across ages. Whole-study results and caveats: Diversity figures derived from one million T cells were judged to underestimate the true value. TCR beta diversity, measured per million T cells, fell in a roughly linear way with age. Possibly confounding the expanded clonotype changes was the fact that donor CMV status was unknown.

Germline V gene lookup returns CDR1 LGHNA and CDR2 YNFKEQ. With V trimmed by 4 bases and J by 10 bases, 15 bases remained unmatched. The CDR3 consists of 16 residues. The use of a sample-barcoded 5' primer and a J-beta primer mix characterized a second PCR of roughly 6 to 11 cycles. TCRdb re-called the 5' RACE reads with MiXCR, one entry per CDR3 protein. Of around 1.1 million distinct CDR3 sequences in the sample, around two fifths were seen once. As for this clonotype: Antigen: not known.

The sample was blood. This TCR came from a man aged 18 to 30 in good health. The chain recombines TRBV4-2 with TRBJ1-1; 10 bases fit TRBD1. CDR3 DNA sequence: TGTGCCAGCAGCCGAAAAGGACAGGGGGACTTCTTGGGAGCTTTCTTT. It specifies CASSRKGQGDFLGAFF.